This TCR beta chain emerged from a study of cytomegalovirus exposure and HLA in healthy donors. About this clone: Its matching antigen is unknown.

Whole-study results and caveats: It was reportedly the case that the classifier diagnosed cytomegalovirus status with high specificity and sensitivity.

The study ran its PCR with 60 Vbeta and 13 Jbeta primers. Using immunoSEQ multiplex PCR, the repertoire was profiled, and TCRdb retains in-frame clones only, with some absent. This table has around 150,000 clones, roughly 80% appearing once. Sequenced sample: PBMCs. The clonotype was recovered from a young man in good health and CMV-seronegative.

CDR3 bases: TGTGCCAGCAGCCTCAAACGGGGGCCAGGGGGCTGGTTAGAGACCCAGTACTTC. Translated: CASSLKRGPGGWLETQYF. The J gene is TRBJ2-5, the V gene TRBV14; the match to TRBD1 covers 8 bases. In germline, CDR1 is SGHDN, CDR2 FVKESK. There are 18 residues in the CDR3. V was clipped by 4 bases and J by 4 bases; unmatched bases: 17.